The clone carrying this T cell receptor beta chain was seen a handful of times. The antigen remains undetermined. The authors amplified TCR beta CDR3 regions from RNA transcripts. RT-PCR with HTBI primers came first, then second-round multiplex PCR. TCRdb reanalysed the multiplex PCR reads using MiXCR and keeps one entry per CDR3 protein. The sample gives a few hundred thousand distinct CDR3 sequences, roughly 15% of which show up once; 2% to 3% is in the top ten. This specimen comes from a study of Graves' ophthalmopathy and Graves' hyperthyroidism. Study results and limitations: With just under 71% sensitivity and about 74% specificity, the model predicted ophthalmopathy progression.

Germline loops: CDR1 SGHRS, CDR2 YFSETQ. V dropped 4 bases and J dropped 2; count of bases not matched to a gene: 6. The CDR3 extends over 16 amino acids. The TCR comes from an adult woman with stable Graves' hyperthyroidism. The V and J genes are TRBV5-1 and TRBJ1-3; TRBD1 matches 10 bases. The source material was peripheral blood. Here the CDR3 reads CASSKGQGVAGNTIYF. In DNA form, the CDR3 reads TGCGCCAGCAGCAAAGGACAGGGGGTTGCTGGAAACACCATATATTTT.